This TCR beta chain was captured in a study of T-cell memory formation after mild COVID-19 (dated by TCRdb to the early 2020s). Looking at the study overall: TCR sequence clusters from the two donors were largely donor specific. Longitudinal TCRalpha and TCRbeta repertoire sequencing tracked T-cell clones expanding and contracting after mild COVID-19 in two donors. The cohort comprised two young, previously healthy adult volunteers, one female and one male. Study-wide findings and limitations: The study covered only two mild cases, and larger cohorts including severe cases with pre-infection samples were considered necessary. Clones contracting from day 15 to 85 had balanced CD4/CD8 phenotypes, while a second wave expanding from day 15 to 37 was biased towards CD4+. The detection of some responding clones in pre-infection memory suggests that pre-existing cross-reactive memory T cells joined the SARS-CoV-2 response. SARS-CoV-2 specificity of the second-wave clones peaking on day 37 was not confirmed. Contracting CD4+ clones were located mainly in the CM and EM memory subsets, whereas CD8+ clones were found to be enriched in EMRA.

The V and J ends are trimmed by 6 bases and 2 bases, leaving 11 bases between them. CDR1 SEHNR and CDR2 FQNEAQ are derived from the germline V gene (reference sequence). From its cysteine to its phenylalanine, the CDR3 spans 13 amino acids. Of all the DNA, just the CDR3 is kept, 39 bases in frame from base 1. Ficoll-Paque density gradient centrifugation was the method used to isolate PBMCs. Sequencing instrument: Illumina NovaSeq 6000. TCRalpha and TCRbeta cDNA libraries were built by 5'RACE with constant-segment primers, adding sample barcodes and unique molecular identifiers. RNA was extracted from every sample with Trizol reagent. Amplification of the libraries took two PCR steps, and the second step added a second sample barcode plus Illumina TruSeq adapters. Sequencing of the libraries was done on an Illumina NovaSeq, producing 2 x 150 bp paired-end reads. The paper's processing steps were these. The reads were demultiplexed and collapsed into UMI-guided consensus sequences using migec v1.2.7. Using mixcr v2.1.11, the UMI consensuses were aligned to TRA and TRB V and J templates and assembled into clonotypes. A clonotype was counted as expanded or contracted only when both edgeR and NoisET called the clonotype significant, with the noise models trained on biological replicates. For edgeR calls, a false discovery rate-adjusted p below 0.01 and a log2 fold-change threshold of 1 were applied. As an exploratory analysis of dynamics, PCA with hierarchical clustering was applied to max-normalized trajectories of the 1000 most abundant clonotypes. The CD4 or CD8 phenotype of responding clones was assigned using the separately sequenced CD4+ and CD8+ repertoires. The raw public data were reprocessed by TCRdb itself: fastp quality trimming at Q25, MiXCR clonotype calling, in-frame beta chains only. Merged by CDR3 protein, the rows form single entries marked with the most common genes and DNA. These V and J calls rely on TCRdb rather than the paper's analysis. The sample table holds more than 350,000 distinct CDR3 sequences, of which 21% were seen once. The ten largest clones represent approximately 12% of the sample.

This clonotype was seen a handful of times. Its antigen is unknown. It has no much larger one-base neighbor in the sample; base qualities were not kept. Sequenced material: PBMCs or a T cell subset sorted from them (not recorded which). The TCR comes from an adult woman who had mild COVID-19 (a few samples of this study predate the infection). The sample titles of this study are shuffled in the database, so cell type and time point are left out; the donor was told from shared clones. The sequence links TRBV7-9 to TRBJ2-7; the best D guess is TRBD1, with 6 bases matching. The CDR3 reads CASRRDIPYEQYF. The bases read TGTGCCAGCAGGAGGGACATCCCCTACGAGCAGTACTTC.